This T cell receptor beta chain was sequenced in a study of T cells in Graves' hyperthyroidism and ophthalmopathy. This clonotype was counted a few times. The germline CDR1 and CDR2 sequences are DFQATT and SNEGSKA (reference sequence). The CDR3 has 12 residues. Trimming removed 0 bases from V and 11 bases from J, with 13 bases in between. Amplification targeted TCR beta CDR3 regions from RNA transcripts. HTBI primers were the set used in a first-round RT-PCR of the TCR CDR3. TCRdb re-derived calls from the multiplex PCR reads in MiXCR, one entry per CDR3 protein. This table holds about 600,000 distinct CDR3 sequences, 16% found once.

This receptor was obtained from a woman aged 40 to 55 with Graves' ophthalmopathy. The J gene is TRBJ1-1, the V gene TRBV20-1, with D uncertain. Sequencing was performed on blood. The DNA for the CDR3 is TGCAGTGCTAGAGATAGGGCACTCGTGGCTTTCTTT. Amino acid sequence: CSARDRALVAFF.